This T cell receptor (beta chain) was captured in a study of patients and donors after allogeneic stem cell transplantation. Germline lookup yields CDR1 SEHNR and CDR2 FQNEAQ (reference sequence). V shed 2 bases, J shed 5 bases, and the junction held 5 bases outside the gene matches. The CDR3 runs 14 residues. This clonotype appeared a few times. TCRdb analysed the RT-PCR reads with MiXCR anew, one entry per CDR3 protein. Of 800,000 to 1,000,000 distinct CDR3 sequences detected, roughly 18% appear once; the ten largest clones hold about 6%. This chain uses TRBV7-9 with TRBJ2-7, with TRBD2 matching 8 bases. The TCR sequence derives from a human donor who was either an allogeneic HSCT recipient or a stem cell or donor lymphocyte infusion donor (not recorded which). It is not recorded whose cells these are; they may come from a transplant donor. Material: blood, either unsorted or a sorted T cell fraction (not recorded which). The CDR3 spells CASSLRTSIDEQYF. As DNA, the CDR3 is TGTGCCAGCAGCTTACGGACTAGCATCGACGAGCAGTACTTC.